This passage covers 18 T cell receptor beta chains from one sample sequenced in a study of glioma-infiltrating T cells. Amplification of TCR alpha and beta CDR3 regions from RNA used iRepertoire nested multiplex PCR. TCRdb re-derived calls from the multiplex PCR reads in MiXCR, one entry per CDR3 protein. The sample consists of around 390,000 distinct CDR3 sequences, more than 35% of them appearing once. Material for sequencing was glioma tissue, nonneoplastic brain tissue, or PBMCs (not recorded which). These receptors were taken from a human donor with low-grade glioma or glioblastoma, undergoing nonglioma brain surgery, or in good health (not recorded which).

Details on this clonotype: This clone may be a read error of a much larger clone one base away. The chain carries TRBV4-1 and TRBJ2-1, with 8 positions matching TRBD2. Per germline, CDR1 MGHRA and CDR2 YSYEKL. The CDR3 runs 13 residues. Germline trimming cut 1 base from V and 11 bases from J; bases unmatched to any gene: 4. CDR3 in amino acids: CASSQGTSYKQFF. CDR3 DNA sequence: TGCGCCAGCAGCCAAGGGACTAGCTATAAGCAGTTCTTC.

V usage is TRBV12-3 or TRBV12-4 and J usage is TRBJ1-5; no firm D call. This CDR3 comprises 13 residues. Trimming removed 8 bases at V and 0 bases at J, with 8 bases between. As DNA, the CDR3 is TGTGCCAGCCGTGAGTATAGCAATCAGCCCCAGCATTTT. Protein: CASREYSNQPQHF.

The chain links TRBV7-2 to TRBJ2-1, with 8 bases aligning to TRBD2. The CDR3 is 16 amino acids. Germline V gene lookup returns CDR1 SGHTA and CDR2 FQGNSA. V lost 5 bases and J lost 10; bases outside the gene matches: 16. This CDR3 reads CASSPAGTRSSYEQFF. The CDR3 coding sequence is TGTGCCAGCAGCCCCGCCGGGACTAGGAGCTCCTACGAGCAGTTCTTC. The complete variable domain, with remaining parts taken from reference TRBV7-2 and TRBJ2-1, reads GAGVSQSPSNKVTEKGKDVELRCDPISGHTALYWYRQSLGQGLEFLIYFQGNSAPDKSGLPSDRFSAERTGGSVSTLTIQRTQQEDSAVYLCASSPAGTRSSYEQFFGPGTRLTVL.

The chain recombines TRBV28 with TRBJ1-1; D perhaps matches TRBD1 (5 bases). Trimming took off 9 bases at V and 11 bases at J, with 25 bases between the two ends. The germline gives CDR1 MDHEN, CDR2 SYDVKM. This CDR3 has 14 residues. Here the CDR3 reads CASNWGGPLNSAFF. CDR3 sequence (DNA): TGTGCCAGTAACTGGGGGGGACCCCTGAACTCGGCTTTCTTT. The whole variable domain, remainder taken from reference TRBV28 and TRBJ1-1, is DVKVTQSSRYLVKRTGEKVFLECVQDMDHENMFWYRQDPGLGLRLIYFSYDVKMKEKGDIPEGYSVSREKKERFSLILESASTNQTSMYLCASNWGGPLNSAFFGQGTRLTVV.

This clonotype turned up a few times. The chain couples TRBV28 to TRBJ2-3, with 8 bases fitting TRBD2. Germline trimming cut 2 bases from V and 0 bases from J; bases unmatched to any gene: 1. This CDR3 comprises 15 residues. Germline assignment: CDR1 MDHEN and CDR2 SYDVKM. CDR3 protein: CASSLGTRSTDTQYF. The CDR3 DNA reads TGTGCCAGCAGTTTAGGGACTAGGAGCACAGATACGCAGTATTTT.

This chain joins TRBV7-8 and TRBJ2-1; 11 nucleotides line up with TRBD2. Germline V CDR1 and CDR2: SGHVS, FQNEAQ. This CDR3 is built from 16 residues. The V and J ends lost 1 base and 8 bases, in that order; junction bases with no gene match: 7. The DNA for the CDR3 is TGTGCCAGCAGCTTAGGTGGGACTAGCGGATGGGATGAGCAGTTCTTC. The encoded protein is CASSLGGTSGWDEQFF.

This clonotype showed up many times. V usage is TRBV6-2 or TRBV6-3 and J usage is TRBJ2-3; 7 nucleotides line up with TRBD1. Unmatched junction bases numbered 8, after V lost 4 bases and J lost 4 bases. The CDR3 has 15 amino acids. Per the germline V gene, CDR1 is MNHEY and CDR2 is SVGEGT. The CDR3 is CASSSRTGAPDTQYF. The CDR3 DNA reads as TGTGCCAGCAGTTCACGGACAGGTGCTCCAGATACGCAGTATTTT.

This clonotype has just a few counts. The chain recombines TRBV5-4 with TRBJ2-5, with 8 bases matching TRBD2. Germline CDR1 SGHNT, CDR2 YYREEE (reference sequence). With V trimmed by 4 bases and J by 2 bases, 4 bases remained unmatched. The CDR3 is made up of 14 amino acids. CDR3 DNA: TGTGCCAGCAGCGTTCCTAGCGGGCAAGAGACCCAGTACTTC. Translating gives CASSVPSGQETQYF.

This chain joins TRBV4-3 and TRBJ1-5; D gene uncertain. Germline values: CDR1 LGHNA, CDR2 YSLEER. V lost 0 bases and J lost 3, with 9 bases in between. The CDR3 runs to 15 residues. The DNA for the CDR3 is TGCGCCAGCAGCCAAGACTCGAGAAACAATCAGCCCCAGCATTTT. Translating gives CASSQDSRNNQPQHF.

The chain joins TRBV27 to TRBJ1-6; D uncertain. The CDR3 extends over 13 amino acids. The V end was cut by 4 bases, the J end by 5 bases, with 6 bases between. The germline gives CDR1 MNHEY, CDR2 SMNVEV (reference sequence). CDR3 in amino acids: CASSSGNNSPLHF. Here the CDR3 DNA reads TGTGCCAGCAGTTCGGGGAATAATTCACCCCTCCACTTT.

In this sample, this clonotype turned up once. The junction departs from germline at one end; a sequencing error may be responsible. The V and J genes are TRBV7-3 and TRBJ1-1, with 8 nucleotides matching TRBD1. There are 14 residues in the CDR3. The V gene's germline CDR1 is SGHTA and CDR2 FQGTGA. CDR3 in amino acids: CASRPDRGTTEASF. The CDR3 DNA is TGTGCCAGCAGACCCGACAGGGGTACGACTGAAGCTTCCTTT.

The chain couples TRBV20-1 to TRBJ2-1; possibly TRBD2 for D (5 bases). Germline V lookup: CDR1 DFQATT, CDR2 SNEGSKA (reference sequence). The CDR3 contains 17 residues. The germline V and J ends were trimmed by 0 bases and 0 bases, with 15 bases remaining between them. The CDR3 spells CSARDLHGGLSYNEQFF. In nucleotides, the CDR3 is TGCAGTGCTAGAGATTTGCACGGAGGCCTCTCCTACAATGAGCAGTTCTTC.

This clonotype was observed many times. The CDR3 DNA is TGTGCCACCAGCAGAAAGGGGGGGACCAGCCATCAGCCCCAGCATTTT. It yields the protein CATSRKGGTSHQPQHF. The chain carries TRBV15 and TRBJ1-5, with D possibly TRBD1 on 6 matching bases. CDR1 and CDR2 (germline): LNHNV, YYDKDF (reference sequence). The CDR3 runs to 16 residues. With 2 bases removed from V and 5 bases from J, the gap between germline ends came to 16 bases.

Note on this clonotype: This may be a read error: a much more frequent sequence differs by one nucleotide. The gene calls are TRBV28 and TRBJ1-2; D is uncertain. The CDR3 runs 13 residues. CDR1 MDHEN and CDR2 SYDVKM come from the germline V gene. CDR3 region: CASIGSRLYGHTF. As DNA, the CDR3 is TGTGCCAGCATCGGGAGCAGACTTTATGGCCACACCTTC.

V gene TRBV20-1 combines with J gene TRBJ2-3, with TRBD2 matching 7 bases. Germline V lookup: CDR1 DFQATT, CDR2 SNEGSKA (reference sequence). The J segment lost 0 bases and the V segment lost 1 base, leaving 4 bases of the junction unmatched. The CDR3 loop spans 15 amino acids. CDR3 sequence: CSARGDSGSTDTQYF. DNA of the CDR3: TGCAGTGCTAGAGGAGATAGCGGGAGCACAGATACGCAGTATTTT.

This clonotype was seen many times. This chain connects TRBV20-1 to TRBJ1-5; D perhaps matches TRBD1 (5 bases). Germline loops: CDR1 DFQATT, CDR2 SNEGSKA (reference sequence). V lost 3 bases, J lost 2 bases, and 11 bases lay in between. This CDR3 spans 14 amino acids. CDR3 amino acids: CSASSPGGNQPQHF. In DNA, the CDR3 is TGCAGTGCTAGTAGCCCGGGGGGCAATCAGCCCCAGCATTTT.

CDR3 in amino acids: CASSTLSGTTDTQYF. CDR3 DNA: TGTGCCAGCTCGACCCTTAGCGGGACCACAGATACGCAGTATTTT. The chain carries TRBV18 and TRBJ2-3; 8 positions agree with TRBD2. Per germline, CDR1 KGHSH and CDR2 LQKENI. The CDR3 sequence is 15 residues long. Trimming took 6 bases from V and 2 from J; bases not matched to a gene: 7. The full variable domain, in which reference TRBV18 and TRBJ2-3 provide the parts outside the CDR3, is NAGVMQNPRHLVRRRGQEARLRCSPMKGHSHVYWYRQLPEEGLKFMVYLQKENIIDESGMPKERFSAEFPKEGPSILRIQQVVRGDSAAYFCASSTLSGTTDTQYFGPGTRLTVL.

A few counts support this clonotype. This sequence joins TRBV12-3 or TRBV12-4 and TRBJ1-1, with 7 bases that match TRBD1. Trimming took 5 bases from V and 1 from J; bases not matched to a gene: 4. The CDR3 loop spans 14 amino acids. The CDR3 is CASSPWDRNTEAFF. In DNA, the CDR3 is TGTGCCAGCAGTCCGTGGGACAGGAACACTGAAGCTTTCTTT.